The entry below gives a single T cell receptor beta chain sequence along with its context. Its cognate antigen is unknown. These data belong to a study of Ad26.COV2.S vaccination and SARS-CoV-2 variants. Study at large: Doses of Ad26.COV2.S were injected into muscle once or twice, 56 days apart. Study observations and caveats: TCR breadth and depth analyses may have underestimated total T cell responses.

The treatment was: roughly 20 received Ad26.COV2.S at low or high dose, single or two shots; several received placebo; per-sample allocation not given. Sampling happened 63 days after the first vaccine or placebo injection. Within Boston, the person who donated was an adult of 18-55 years. The protocol was immunoSEQ multiplex PCR, while the TCRdb copy is restricted to in-frame clones and leaves out a portion. The data show about 420,000 clones, with 85% to 90% seen just once and 3.6% held by the top ten. Germline CDR1 reads SNHLY; CDR2 reads FYNNEI. This CDR3 spans 15 amino acids. V trimming: 6 bases; J trimming: 4 bases; junction bases outside the gene matches: 11.

This sample comprised peripheral blood, obtained in a trial of Ad26.COV2.S vaccine versus placebo. The clonotype was recovered from a person aged 18-65 years who received the Ad26.COV2.S COVID-19 vaccine or a placebo. V gene TRBV2 combines with J gene TRBJ1-2; 7 bases are shared with TRBD1. The DNA for the CDR3 is TGTGCCAGCAGGGTGAAGGGGAGGGGGCTCTATGGCTACACCTTC. Translated, it gives CASRVKGRGLYGYTF.